A selection of T cell receptor beta chains follows, all from one sample in a study of cytomegalovirus exposure and HLA in healthy donors. Generated by immunoSEQ multiplex PCR, the TCRdb table keeps only in-frame clones and is missing some. In the table there are around 150,000 clones, about 77% of which are singletons. Specimen: PBMCs. These receptor sequences come from a man aged 18 to 30 in good health and CMV-seropositive. The CDR3 runs from the conserved cysteine through the conserved F or W. D genes are given only for firm matches. Clone size is not always given. Where it is, it says once, few, many or a class for expanded clones.

size	V	J	D	CDR3	DNA
-	TRBV4-3	TRBJ2-1	TRBD2	CASSQARSTSGNEQFF	TGCGCCAGCAGCCAGGCGCGTTCAACTAGCGGTAATGAGCAGTTCTTC
few	TRBV9	TRBJ2-3	-	CASSVEEWGDFTDTQYF	TGTGCCAGCAGCGTAGAGGAGTGGGGGGATTTCACAGATACGCAGTATTTT
-	TRBV4-2	TRBJ2-2	-	CASSQDLGRGGELFF	TGTGCCAGCAGCCAAGATTTGGGGCGGGGCGGGGAGCTGTTTTTT
-	TRBV15	TRBJ1-2	TRBD1	CATSMPGQGAAGHGYTF	TGTGCCACCAGCATGCCGGGACAGGGGGCGGCAGGACATGGCTACACCTTC
-	TRBV5-6	TRBJ1-2	-	CASSFYGGQGLGYTF	TGTGCCAGCAGCTTTTATGGTGGGCAGGGCTTAGGCTACACCTTC
once	TRBV28	TRBJ2-1	-	CANPLRADRNNEQFF	TGTGCCAACCCCTTGCGGGCAGATCGTAACAATGAGCAGTTCTTC
-	TRBV5-1	TRBJ2-1	-	CASTTSGGAGIVNEQFF	TGCGCCAGCACTACCAGTGGGGGGGCCGGGATTGTAAATGAGCAGTTCTTC
once	TRBV4-3	TRBJ1-6	TRBD1	CASGDRGNSPLHF	TGCGCCAGCGGGGACAGGGGGAATTCACCCCTCCACTTT
-	TRBV19	TRBJ1-1	TRBD1	CASSGDRSNTEAFF	TGTGCCAGTTCAGGGGACAGATCGAACACTGAAGCTTTCTTT
-	TRBV6-1	TRBJ2-2	-	CASSQRGGRTGELFF	TGTGCCAGCAGTCAGAGGGGGGGCCGGACCGGGGAGCTGTTTTTT
-	TRBV29-1	TRBJ2-1	TRBD2	CSVESTGLADYSSYNEQFF	TGCAGCGTTGAATCGACAGGACTAGCGGACTATAGCTCCTACAATGAGCAGTTCTTC
-	TRBV10-3	TRBJ2-2	-	CAITPGDTGELFF	TGTGCCATCACCCCCGGAGACACCGGGGAGCTGTTTTTT
-	TRBV7-3	TRBJ1-1	-	CASSLDGPGEAFF	TGTGCCAGCAGCCTAGATGGTCCCGGGGAAGCTTTCTTT
few	TRBV5-6	TRBJ2-5	-	CASSLAPEETQYF	TGTGCCAGCAGCTTGGCCCCAGAAGAGACCCAGTACTTC
once	TRBV5-1	TRBJ2-7	TRBD1	CASSFGGTGTYEQYF	TGCGCCAGCAGCTTTGGAGGGACAGGTACCTACGAGCAGTACTTC
-	TRBV5-6	TRBJ2-3	TRBD1	CASSLASLQGAGTDTQYF	TGTGCCAGCAGCTTGGCATCCCTACAGGGGGCGGGCACAGATACGCAGTATTTT
once	TRBV13	TRBJ2-5	TRBD1	CASSLMGQGGETQYF	TGTGCCAGCAGCTTAATGGGACAGGGTGGAGAGACCCAGTACTTC
-	TRBV27	TRBJ1-1	TRBD1	CASSLMNTGGTEAFF	TGTGCCAGCAGTTTGATGAACACAGGGGGCACTGAAGCTTTCTTT
-	TRBV2	TRBJ1-1	-	CASRIQGSRTEAFF	TGTGCCAGCCGTATACAGGGATCTCGGACTGAAGCTTTCTTT
-	TRBV5-1	TRBJ2-5	TRBD2	CASSSGGFSETQYF	TGCGCCAGCAGCAGCGGGGGATTTTCGGAGACCCAGTACTTC
few	TRBV6-5	TRBJ2-2	-	CASSPLTSPGELFF	TGTGCCAGCAGTCCACTGACTAGTCCCGGGGAGCTGTTTTTT
-	TRBV27	TRBJ2-7	-	CASSFQGYEQYF	TGTGCCAGCAGTTTCCAGGGCTACGAGCAGTACTTC
-	TRBV5-8	TRBJ2-3	TRBD2	CASSGRDRPSSGILTDTQYF	TGTGCCAGCAGCGGGCGGGACAGACCTTCTAGCGGGATTCTCACAGATACGCAGTATTTT
-	TRBV7-9	TRBJ2-7	-	CASSLFTGDEQYF	TGTGCCAGCAGCTTATTCACAGGCGACGAGCAGTACTTC
-	TRBV6-4	TRBJ2-1	-	CASSDWPTYNEQFF	TGTGCCAGCAGTGACTGGCCGACCTACAATGAGCAGTTCTTC
-	TRBV5-1	TRBJ2-6	-	CASSFLVQGSGANVLTF	TGCGCCAGCAGCTTCCTCGTTCAGGGCTCTGGGGCCAACGTCCTGACTTTC
-	TRBV18	TRBJ1-4	TRBD1	CASSPGTGDEKLFF	TGTGCCAGCTCACCGGGGACAGGGGATGAAAAACTGTTTTTT
-	TRBV12-5	TRBJ2-2	-	CASGLVAASTGELFF	TGTGCTAGTGGTTTGGTGGCGGCCAGCACCGGGGAGCTGTTTTTT
once	TRBV4-1	TRBJ2-7	-	CASSQVISGTYEQYF	TGCGCCAGCAGCCAAGTAATCAGCGGAACCTACGAGCAGTACTTC
-	TRBV11-2	TRBJ1-1	-	CANSPGHLEGNTEAFF	TGTGCCAACTCCCCTGGCCATCTCGAGGGGAACACTGAAGCTTTCTTT
-	TRBV10-2	TRBJ2-5	TRBD2	CASSESSGRALFLTEETQYF	TGCGCCAGCAGTGAGTCGAGCGGGAGGGCTCTTTTTCTAACAGAAGAGACCCAGTACTTC
-	TRBV6-6	TRBJ2-3	-	CASSYNRDTDTQYF	TGTGCCAGCAGTTACAACCGGGACACAGATACGCAGTATTTT
-	TRBV4-3	TRBJ1-5	TRBD1	CASSQAKPRDRNQPQHF	TGCGCCAGCAGCCAGGCGAAACCCCGGGACAGGAATCAGCCCCAGCATTTT
-	TRBV5-6	TRBJ2-7	TRBD1	CASSYSGQGSDEQYF	TGTGCCAGCAGCTACTCGGGACAGGGGTCAGACGAGCAGTACTTC
-	TRBV29-1	TRBJ2-6	-	CSVLNIASGANVLTF	TGCAGCGTTCTTAACATAGCCTCTGGGGCCAACGTCCTGACTTTC
-	TRBV28	TRBJ2-3	-	CASSYSGGGSTDTQYF	TGTGCCAGCAGTTATTCGGGGGGCGGGAGCACAGATACGCAGTATTTT
-	TRBV6-6	TRBJ2-5	-	CASSSDGETQYF	TGTGCCAGCAGTTCAGACGGGGAGACCCAGTACTTC
few	TRBV5-4	TRBJ2-5	-	CASSLSAGAQETQYF	TGTGCCAGCAGCTTGTCGGCAGGGGCACAAGAGACCCAGTACTTC
once	TRBV13	TRBJ1-1	-	CASSSDSLNPNTEAFF	TGTGCCAGCAGCTCGGACAGTCTAAACCCGAACACTGAAGCTTTCTTT
few	TRBV9	TRBJ1-1	-	CASSVVRGNTEAFF	TGTGCCAGCAGCGTAGTTCGGGGGAACACTGAAGCTTTCTTT